The 28 T cell receptor beta chains presented below share a single source sample, sequenced in a study of vaccination and CD4 T cells after COVID-19 (dated by TCRdb to the early 2020s). These receptors' antigens are unknown. Libraries were made using PCR. Data came from an Illumina iSeq 100. DNA from cultured CD4+ T cells underwent TCR sequencing with the Oncomine TCR Beta short-read assay at the Johns Hopkins FTIC core. TCRdb took the public reads, trimmed them with fastp at Q25, ran MiXCR for clone calling and kept in-frame beta chains. One record per CDR3 amino acid sequence lists the most common genes and DNA. The table for this sample lists 2,500 to 3,500 distinct CDR3 sequences; about 80% of them were counted only once. Of the sample, around 25% falls within the top ten clones. This sample's treatment or condition label indicates: approximately 9-day PBMC culture with coronavirus spike peptide pools or control peptides (ViraFEST assay).

Sequences were obtained from CD4+ T cells from blood, cultured in vitro. These receptors came from a human donor who had recovered from COVID-19.

The chain links TRBV7-3 to TRBJ1-6; weak D call: TRBD1 (6 bases). Trimming left V 6 bases short and J 6 bases short, with 12 bases between. The CDR3 consists of 14 residues. CDR1 is SGHTA, CDR2 FQGTGA, per germline. The CDR3 DNA follows: TGTGCCAGCAGGTCAATGGGGGCTAATTCACCCCTCCACTTT. Amino acid sequence: CASRSMGANSPLHF.

This sequence joins TRBV7-2 and TRBJ1-5, with D hard to call. Germline V gene sequence: CDR1 SGHTA, CDR2 FQGNSA. The CDR3 has 14 residues. V was trimmed by 1 base and J by 3 bases, leaving 7 bases between them. This CDR3 reads CASSLGRNNQPQHF. Here the CDR3 DNA reads TGTGCCAGCAGCTTAGGACGGAACAATCAGCCCCAGCATTTT.

V usage is TRBV7-9 and J usage is TRBJ2-5; 7 bases map to TRBD2. This CDR3 spans 10 amino acids. Germline V gene sequence: CDR1 SEHNR, CDR2 FQNEAQ (reference sequence). The CDR3 DNA sequence: TGTGCGGGGGGGTTGGAGACCCAGTACTTC. This codes for CAGGLETQYF.

The chain links TRBV7-9 to TRBJ1-1, with D possibly matching TRBD1 (6 bases). Trimming took 5 bases from V and 1 from J, leaving 11 bases between them. Germline assignment: CDR1 SEHNR and CDR2 FQNEAQ (reference sequence). The CDR3 covers 14 residues. DNA of the CDR3: TGTGCCAGCAGCCCGTCAGGGGCGAACACTGAAGCTTTCTTT. Its translation: CASSPSGANTEAFF.

This clonotype is judged large (0.1 to 1%). The rearrangement links TRBV18 to TRBJ1-1; D may be TRBD1 (6 bases). Trimming removed 1 base at V and 2 bases at J, with 11 bases between. Germline loops: CDR1 KGHSH, CDR2 LQKENI. The length of the CDR3 is 15 residues. CDR3 DNA sequence: TGTGCCAGCTCACCACAGGGGGGCGTAAACACTGAAGCTTTCTTT. Translation gives CASSPQGGVNTEAFF.

The chain has TRBV7-2 and TRBJ1-2, with 9 bases lining up with TRBD1. With V trimmed by 5 bases and J by 4 bases, 8 bases remained unmatched. The germline CDR1 and CDR2 sequences are SGHTA and FQGNSA. This CDR3 region has 15 residues. The CDR3 loop is CASSPGDRAGYGYTF. For the CDR3, the DNA is TGTGCCAGCAGCCCTGGGGACAGGGCGGGCTATGGCTACACCTTC.

This clonotype has a handful of counts. The rearrangement uses TRBV4-2 and TRBJ1-1; D gene uncertain. Germline values: CDR1 LGHNA, CDR2 YNFKEQ. There are 17 residues in the CDR3. V was shortened by 6 bases and J by 2 bases, with 22 bases between the two germline ends. In nucleotides, the CDR3 is TGTGCCAGCAGTTACGATGCTGGGGATGCGGTAAACACTGAAGCTTTCTTT. Protein product: CASSYDAGDAVNTEAFF.

CDR3 sequence (DNA): TGCAGTGCTAGAGAACAGGGAAGAGCTTTTGGTCAGCCCCAGCATTTT. Protein product: CSAREQGRAFGQPQHF. This rearrangement joins TRBV20-1 to TRBJ1-5; perhaps TRBD1 as D (6 bases). This CDR3 spans 16 amino acids. CDR1 is DFQATT and CDR2 is SNEGSKA in the germline V gene (reference sequence). Trimming cost V 0 bases and J 6 bases, with 18 bases left between them.

The rearrangement uses TRBV7-2 and TRBJ2-7, with D possibly being TRBD1 (5 bases). V lost 3 bases and J lost 6, with 18 bases in between. CDR1 SGHTA and CDR2 FQGNSA come from the germline V gene. The CDR3 runs to 15 residues. The CDR3 protein is CASSFASQGMGEQYF. As DNA, the CDR3 is TGTGCCAGCAGCTTCGCCAGCCAGGGTATGGGCGAGCAGTACTTC.

This clonotype was recorded a few times. The chain is built from TRBV4-2 and TRBJ2-6; 9 bases align to TRBD2. The CDR3 runs 18 residues. The ends lost 4 bases at V and 1 base at J; junction bases unmatched: 8. Germline CDR1 reads LGHNA; CDR2 reads YNFKEQ. The CDR3 sequence: CASSPSGGGVSGANVLTF. The CDR3 DNA is TGTGCCAGCAGCCCGTCGGGCGGGGGGGTATCTGGGGCCAACGTCCTGACTTTC.

The chain employs TRBV6-2 or TRBV6-3 and TRBJ2-7; D gene unclear. The germline gives CDR1 MNHEY, CDR2 SVGEGT. V was shortened by 4 bases and J by 7 bases, with 8 bases between the two germline ends. This CDR3 has 11 residues. As DNA, the CDR3 is TGTGCCAGCAGTTTCCACCGGGAGCAGTACTTC. This codes for CASSFHREQYF.

The chain carries TRBV5-4 and TRBJ1-2; D is undetermined. The germline gives CDR1 SGHNT, CDR2 YYREEE (reference sequence). This CDR3 contains 14 residues. V lost 0 bases and J lost 2, with 8 bases in between. CDR3 DNA sequence: TGTGCCAGCAGCTTGGAGGTGGGGAACTATGGCTACACCTTC. Translating gives CASSLEVGNYGYTF.

In its sample, this clonotype ranks as large (0.1 to 1%). The chain carries TRBV5-5 and TRBJ2-7; tentative D call: TRBD1 (6 bases). The CDR3 runs to 12 residues. The ends were cut back, 4 bases at V and 3 bases at J, with 8 bases in the middle. CDR1 SGHKS and CDR2 YYEKEE come from the germline V gene (reference sequence). The CDR3 region is CASSDRFYEQYF. CDR3 nucleotide sequence: TGTGCCAGCAGCGACAGGTTCTACGAGCAGTACTTC.

The rearrangement joins TRBV5-1 to TRBJ2-7; D is unresolved. This CDR3 has 15 residues. Trimming pared 0 bases from V and 2 bases from J, leaving 12 bases between. CDR1 SGHRS and CDR2 YFSETQ come from the germline V gene. CDR3 coding DNA: TGCGCCAGCAGCTTGGACCTACCGCCGACCTACGAGCAGTACTTC. It yields the protein CASSLDLPPTYEQYF.

By share, this clonotype ranks as hyperexpanded. The CDR3 loop reads CATRVGTGTEAFF. In DNA form, the CDR3 reads TGTGCCACCCGGGTGGGGACGGGCACTGAAGCTTTCTTT. The V gene is TRBV24-1, the J gene TRBJ1-1, with D perhaps matching TRBD1 (5 bases). The CDR3 is 13 amino acids. V shed 9 bases and J shed 4 bases, with 14 bases lying between them. Germline-derived CDR1 and CDR2 are KGHDR and SFDVKD.

The gene calls are TRBV7-8 and TRBJ2-7; tentatively, D is TRBD2 (5 bases). The CDR3 length is 14 residues. Germline loops: CDR1 SGHVS, CDR2 FQNEAQ. Trimming shortened V by 1 base and J by 5 bases, and 12 bases separated the two germline ends. CDR3 region: CASSLVRVPHEQYF. The CDR3, as DNA: TGTGCCAGCAGCTTAGTGAGGGTTCCCCACGAGCAGTACTTC.

This chain links TRBV5-4 with TRBJ1-5; 8 bases are a match to TRBD1. After removal of 4 bases from V and 4 bases from J, the junction contained 7 bases not matched to a gene. Germline values: CDR1 SGHNT, CDR2 YYREEE (reference sequence). The CDR3 loop spans 15 amino acids. CDR3 nucleotide sequence: TGTGCCAGCAGCCCGTACGGGACAGGTAATCAGCCCCAGCATTTT. Translating it yields CASSPYGTGNQPQHF.

The chain is built from TRBV20-1 and TRBJ1-2; D unclear. The CDR3 loop spans 13 amino acids. Germline-derived CDR1 and CDR2 are DFQATT and SNEGSKA (reference sequence). V lost 3 bases and J lost 4, with 12 bases in between. The CDR3 DNA sequence: TGCAGTGCTAGTCATCCGGGCCCCTATGGCTACACCTTC. It specifies CSASHPGPYGYTF.

Of note for this clonotype: The junction shows a germline mismatch at one end, possibly a read error. This chain connects TRBV20-1 to TRBJ1-2; 9 positions match TRBD1. This CDR3 is 15 amino acids long. The germline gives CDR1 DFQATT, CDR2 SNEGSKA (reference sequence). The CDR3 sequence: CSARDRGTGSYGYTF. CDR3 in DNA: TGCAGTGCTCGAGATCGGGGGACAGGGAGCTATGGCTACACCTTC.

The gene calls are TRBV27 and TRBJ1-2; the D is unclear. Between the trimmed V and J ends, which lost 5 bases and 4 bases, there was a span of 14 bases. This CDR3 has 14 residues. The germline gives CDR1 MNHEY, CDR2 SMNVEV (reference sequence). The CDR3 protein is CASSPTGRIYGYTF. The DNA for the CDR3 is TGTGCCAGCAGTCCGACCGGACGGATCTATGGCTACACCTTC.

By sample fraction, this clonotype is large (0.1 to 1%). The rearrangement uses TRBV10-3 and TRBJ2-5; possibly TRBD1 for D (6 bases). The germline gives CDR1 ENHRY, CDR2 SYGVKD. Between the trimmed V and J ends, which lost 6 bases and 5 bases, there was a span of 10 bases. The CDR3 spans 12 residues. Here the CDR3 reads CAIRDSEETQYF. DNA for the CDR3: TGTGCCATCAGGGACAGCGAGGAGACCCAGTACTTC.

The chain employs TRBV20-1 and TRBJ2-3; tentatively, D is TRBD2 (7 bases). CDR3 length: 15 residues. The V end lost 0 bases, the J end lost 2 bases, and 12 bases lay between the germline ends. Germline V gene lookup returns CDR1 DFQATT and CDR2 SNEGSKA (reference sequence). CDR3: CSARDNGGLTDTQYF. Written as DNA, the CDR3 is TGCAGTGCTAGAGATAACGGGGGGCTCACAGATACGCAGTATTTT.

This clonotype is classed as large. The chain couples TRBV10-3 to TRBJ1-2, with D unclear. This CDR3 comprises 14 residues. Germline V gene sequence: CDR1 ENHRY, CDR2 SYGVKD. Trimming left V 2 bases short and J 6 bases short, with 13 bases between. In DNA form, the CDR3 reads TGTGCCATCAGTGAGAACGGAGGCTTTGATGGCTACACCTTC. Encoded protein: CAISENGGFDGYTF.

This chain links TRBV6-1 with TRBJ1-2, with 9 bases aligning to TRBD1. This CDR3 is 12 amino acids long. The germline gives CDR1 MNHNS, CDR2 SASEGT. V lost 5 bases and J lost 8; bases outside the gene matches: 3. DNA for the CDR3: TGTGCCAGCAGTCCGGACAGGGGAGGCTACACCTTC. Amino acids: CASSPDRGGYTF.

This clonotype has just a few counts. The rearrangement uses TRBV6-5 and TRBJ1-1; 7 bases match TRBD1. This CDR3 contains 15 residues. Germline V gives CDR1 MNHEY, CDR2 SVGAGI. V dropped 4 bases and J dropped 1; count of bases not matched to a gene: 6. CDR3 nucleotide sequence: TGTGCCAGCAGTTTACGACAGGGTGGGAACACTGAAGCTTTCTTT. Residues: CASSLRQGGNTEAFF.

The chain recombines TRBV10-3 with TRBJ2-7; maybe TRBD1 (5 bases). Germline V gene lookup returns CDR1 ENHRY and CDR2 SYGVKD. The CDR3 sequence is 12 residues long. Between the trimmed V and J ends, which lost 2 bases and 5 bases, there was a span of 7 bases. The chain's CDR3 is CAISERGNEQYF. CDR3 coding DNA: TGTGCCATCAGTGAGAGGGGAAACGAGCAGTACTTC.

This chain joins TRBV7-9 and TRBJ2-7, with 12 bases that match TRBD2. Germline CDR1 SEHNR, CDR2 FQNEAQ (reference sequence). With 5 bases clipped from V and 3 bases from J, the junction kept 5 bases outside the gene matches. The length of the CDR3 is 15 residues. The CDR3 spells CASSPSGGDYYEQYF. CDR3 nucleotides: TGTGCCAGCAGCCCTAGCGGGGGGGACTACTACGAGCAGTACTTC.

The rearrangement links TRBV6-2 or TRBV6-3 to TRBJ1-5; no clear D. The CDR3 totals 17 residues. Germline CDR1 is MNHEY and CDR2 is SVGEGT. V was pared by 0 bases and J by 0 bases, with 12 bases between. CDR3 bases: TGTGCCAGCAGTTACTCGAGTGGGGTCCCTAGCAATCAGCCCCAGCATTTT. Its protein is CASSYSSGVPSNQPQHF.